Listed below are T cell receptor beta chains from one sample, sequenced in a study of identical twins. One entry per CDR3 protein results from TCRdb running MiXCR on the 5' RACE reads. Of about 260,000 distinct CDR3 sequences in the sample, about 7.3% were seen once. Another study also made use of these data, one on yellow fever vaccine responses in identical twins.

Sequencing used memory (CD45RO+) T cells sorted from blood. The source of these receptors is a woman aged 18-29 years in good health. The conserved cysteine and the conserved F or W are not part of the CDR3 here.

CDR3aa: ASSFGGTSGRDTQY
v_gene: TRBV7-6
j_gene: TRBJ2-3

CDR3aa: ASRATRNNEQF
v_gene: TRBV12-3/TRBV12-4
j_gene: TRBJ2-1

CDR3aa: ASSWGQGTPNTEAF
v_gene: TRBV5-1
j_gene: TRBJ1-1

CDR3aa: ASSLRTSGRRFQETQY
v_gene: TRBV13
j_gene: TRBJ2-5

CDR3aa: ASSLGGLAGGLHEQF
v_gene: TRBV5-1
j_gene: TRBJ2-1

CDR3aa: ASSPQLAGYNEQF
v_gene: TRBV6-1
j_gene: TRBJ2-1

CDR3aa: ASSLVTGLDPF
v_gene: TRBV12-3/TRBV12-4
j_gene: TRBJ2-1

CDR3aa: ASSQTGTRTDTQY
v_gene: TRBV25-1
j_gene: TRBJ2-3

CDR3aa: AIRDPGQVADTQY
v_gene: TRBV10-3
j_gene: TRBJ2-3

CDR3aa: ATSSVRGQGAYEQF
v_gene: TRBV15
j_gene: TRBJ2-1

CDR3aa: ASSLRVRGGLFTTAETQY
v_gene: TRBV12-3/TRBV12-4
j_gene: TRBJ2-5

CDR3aa: ASSLWDQYEQY
v_gene: TRBV3-1
j_gene: TRBJ2-7

CDR3aa: ASSPTRASYNEQF
v_gene: TRBV5-1
j_gene: TRBJ2-1

CDR3aa: ASSQEFQAGTGELF
v_gene: TRBV4-1
j_gene: TRBJ2-2

CDR3aa: SIRSASTGELF
v_gene: TRBV29-1
j_gene: TRBJ2-2

CDR3aa: ASSRLAGQGDEQY
v_gene: TRBV11-3
j_gene: TRBJ2-7

CDR3aa: ASTFKTAGTGFNTGELF
v_gene: TRBV3-1
j_gene: TRBJ2-2

CDR3aa: ASSEGGGDTGELF
v_gene: TRBV6-1
j_gene: TRBJ2-2

CDR3aa: ASSYSGPGDKNIQY
v_gene: TRBV6-5
j_gene: TRBJ2-4

CDR3aa: SAQKGDTQY
v_gene: TRBV20-1
j_gene: TRBJ2-3

CDR3aa: AIMRGSDEQF
v_gene: TRBV10-3
j_gene: TRBJ2-1

CDR3aa: ASSWRGGPYNEQF
v_gene: TRBV19
j_gene: TRBJ2-1

CDR3aa: SARTPEYQETQY
v_gene: TRBV20-1
j_gene: TRBJ2-5

CDR3aa: ASSLGLAGTTPEQY
v_gene: TRBV5-1
j_gene: TRBJ2-7

CDR3aa: ASSSNRVQVYNEQF
v_gene: TRBV7-9
j_gene: TRBJ2-1

CDR3aa: SVNRQLTNQETQY
v_gene: TRBV29-1
j_gene: TRBJ2-5

CDR3aa: ASSSGLAGGLGNYNEQF
v_gene: TRBV12-3/TRBV12-4
j_gene: TRBJ2-1

CDR3aa: ASSKKGLAGVAKNNQY
v_gene: TRBV27
j_gene: TRBJ2-4

CDR3aa: ASRRDFGVGELF
v_gene: TRBV27
j_gene: TRBJ2-2

CDR3aa: ASSQGVQAYTEAF
v_gene: TRBV3-1
j_gene: TRBJ1-1

CDR3aa: ASSPGQGAGTEAF
v_gene: TRBV5-1
j_gene: TRBJ1-1

CDR3aa: ASSFSEGLQAF
v_gene: TRBV7-2
j_gene: TRBJ1-1

CDR3aa: ASSPSTTQGRQPQH
v_gene: TRBV18
j_gene: TRBJ1-5

CDR3aa: ASSPTGTGGQYEQY
v_gene: TRBV11-1
j_gene: TRBJ2-7

CDR3aa: ASSLGVDSPLH
v_gene: TRBV5-1
j_gene: TRBJ1-6

CDR3aa: ASGGSVFTSYNEQF
v_gene: TRBV19
j_gene: TRBJ2-1

CDR3aa: SVGAGVPEQF
v_gene: TRBV29-1
j_gene: TRBJ2-1

CDR3aa: ASRTITFLSSDTQY
v_gene: TRBV2
j_gene: TRBJ2-3

CDR3aa: ATKGGQTEAF
v_gene: TRBV24-1
j_gene: TRBJ1-1

CDR3aa: ASSQVIIAGLGVPETDTQY
v_gene: TRBV3-1
j_gene: TRBJ2-3

CDR3aa: ATRRGASTDTQY
v_gene: TRBV27
j_gene: TRBJ2-3

CDR3aa: ASSPGTSGSGTDTQY
v_gene: TRBV5-1
j_gene: TRBJ2-3

CDR3aa: ASSGGAKDTQY
v_gene: TRBV12-3/TRBV12-4
j_gene: TRBJ2-3

CDR3aa: ASSVARNSPLH
v_gene: TRBV9
j_gene: TRBJ1-6

CDR3aa: ASSVDLNQPQH
v_gene: TRBV9
j_gene: TRBJ1-5